These T cell receptor beta chains were read from a single sample in a study of T cells in Graves' hyperthyroidism and ophthalmopathy. Each CDR3 protein gets one entry after TCRdb re-called the multiplex PCR reads with MiXCR. This table has 250,000 to 300,000 distinct CDR3 sequences, 14% to 15% appearing once. Sequencing used blood. These receptors all come from a woman aged 40 to 50 with Graves' hyperthyroidism that later progressed to Graves' ophthalmopathy. Each CDR3 is given with its conserved first and last residue. The order of the fields is J gene, D gene, clone size, V gene, CDR3 protein, CDR3 DNA. The D gene is left open where the match is weak. The size of a clone is reported for some rows only, either as once, few or many, or as a class for expanded clones.

TRBJ2-1 | TRBD2 | many | TRBV19 | CASSMISASGGEQFF | TGTGCCAGTAGTATGATTTCGGCTAGCGGGGGTGAGCAGTTCTTC
TRBJ1-2 | TRBD1 | few | TRBV3-1 | CASSHGQGYGYTF | TGTGCCAGCAGCCACGGACAGGGCTATGGCTACACCTTC
TRBJ2-1 | - | few | TRBV9 | CASSVYTGTDNEQFF | TGTGCCAGCAGCGTATATACCGGGACTGACAATGAGCAGTTCTTC
TRBJ2-1 | TRBD2 | many | TRBV11-2 | CASSLGGLAAYNEQFF | TGTGCCAGCAGCTTAGGTGGACTAGCGGCTTACAATGAGCAGTTCTTC
TRBJ2-1 | TRBD2 | many | TRBV27 | CASSLWASGRYNEQFF | TGTGCCAGCAGTTTATGGGCTAGCGGCCGCTACAATGAGCAGTTCTTC
TRBJ1-1 | - | many | TRBV28 | CASVGGFTEAFF | TGTGCCAGCGTCGGGGGTTTCACTGAAGCTTTCTTT
TRBJ2-2 | - | - | TRBV12-5 | CASGLEGFTGELFF | TGTGCTAGTGGTTTAGAAGGGTTCACCGGGGAGCTGTTTTTT
TRBJ2-5 | TRBD1 | many | TRBV18 | CASSQGWTGETQYF | TGTGCCAGCTCACAGGGGTGGACAGGGGAGACCCAGTACTTC
TRBJ1-6 | - | many | TRBV6-1 | CASSPPLHF | TGTGCCAGCAGTCCACCCCTCCACTTT
TRBJ2-3 | - | many | TRBV27 | CASRTGWADTQYF | TGTGCCAGCAGAACAGGATGGGCAGATACGCAGTATTTT
TRBJ2-6 | - | - | TRBV2 | CASSEDPFWTTGANVLTF | TGTGCCAGCAGTGAAGATCCCTTTTGGACAACGGGGGCCAACGTCCTGACTTTC
TRBJ2-5 | - | many | TRBV5-1 | CASSLYSETQYF | TGCGCCAGCAGCCTATACTCGGAGACCCAGTACTTC
TRBJ1-1 | - | many | TRBV11-2 | CASSRIGAMEAFF | TGTGCCAGCAGCCGAATTGGGGCTATGGAAGCTTTCTTT
TRBJ2-1 | TRBD2 | - | TRBV20-1 | CSASVGGRTYNEQFF | TGCAGTGCTAGTGTTGGCGGGAGAACCTACAATGAGCAGTTCTTC
TRBJ2-2 | - | many | TRBV2 | CASSQSRGATGELFF | TGTGCCAGCAGTCAGTCCCGAGGGGCGACCGGGGAGCTGTTTTTT
TRBJ2-1 | TRBD2 | many | TRBV12-3/TRBV12-4 | CASTAAGGPLKKFF | TGTGCCAGCACAGCAGCGGGAGGGCCTTTGAAGAAGTTCTTC
TRBJ1-1 | TRBD1 | many | TRBV20-1 | CSAPGTGEAFF | TGCAGTGCTCCCGGGACAGGTGAAGCTTTCTTT
TRBJ2-2 | TRBD1 | many | TRBV6-1 | CASSSLGTGGTGELFF | TGTGCCAGCAGTTCCCTCGGGACAGGGGGCACCGGGGAGCTGTTTTTT
TRBJ1-1 | - | - | TRBV24-1 | CATSDIRQNTEAFF | TGTGCCACCAGTGATATAAGACAGAACACTGAAGCTTTCTTT
TRBJ1-1 | - | many | TRBV28 | CASSPSTAWFAEAFF | TGTGCCAGCAGTCCGTCGACAGCCTGGTTCGCTGAAGCTTTCTTT
TRBJ2-5 | - | once | TRBV3-1 | CASSLGTNQEPQYF | TGTGCCAGCAGCCTCGGCACCAACCAAGAGCCTCAGTACTTC
TRBJ2-1 | TRBD2 | - | TRBV20-1 | CSARGTSALYNEQFF | TGCAGTGCGAGAGGGACTAGCGCCCTCTACAATGAGCAGTTCTTC
TRBJ2-1 | TRBD2 | few | TRBV28 | CASSLGWRGLAGEDGEQFF | TGTGCCAGCAGTTTAGGATGGAGAGGTCTAGCGGGAGAAGATGGTGAGCAGTTCTTC
TRBJ2-7 | TRBD2 | - | TRBV20-1 | CSAAGTSGSSYEQYF | TGCAGTGCTGCCGGGACTAGCGGGAGCTCCTACGAGCAGTACTTC
TRBJ2-6 | - | few | TRBV5-1 | CASSFTGLGANVLTF | TGCGCCAGCAGCTTTACAGGGTTAGGGGCCAACGTCCTGACTTTC
TRBJ1-5 | - | many | TRBV6-6 | CASSYWETGGQPQHF | TGTGCCAGCAGTTACTGGGAGACCGGAGGTCAGCCCCAGCATTTT
TRBJ1-6 | - | many | TRBV11-2 | CASSLRGSDSPLHF | TGTGCCAGCAGCTTAAGGGGAAGCGACTCACCCCTCCACTTT
TRBJ2-7 | - | many | TRBV6-1 | CASQSYFFYEQYF | TGTGCCAGCCAGAGCTACTTCTTCTACGAGCAGTACTTC
TRBJ2-1 | TRBD2 | many | TRBV20-1 | CSAGIAGGSYNEQFF | TGCAGTGCTGGCATAGCGGGAGGGTCCTACAATGAGCAGTTCTTC
TRBJ1-1 | - | many | TRBV5-1 | CASSLVLGGEAFF | TGCGCCAGCAGCTTGGTATTGGGCGGTGAGGCTTTCTTT
TRBJ1-5 | - | many | TRBV2 | CASTGRDGNQPQHF | TGTGCCAGCACCGGACGGGACGGTAATCAGCCCCAGCATTTT
TRBJ2-7 | - | many | TRBV6-1 | CASSPWVGEQYF | TGTGCCAGCAGCCCTTGGGTGGGCGAGCAGTACTTC
TRBJ2-3 | TRBD2 | many | TRBV11-2 | CASSPYPSGGPTSTDTQYF | TGTGCCAGCAGCCCCTACCCCTCGGGAGGCCCCACTAGCACAGATACGCAGTATTTT
TRBJ1-3 | TRBD1 | many | TRBV28 | CASSPRRDRGPGNTIYF | TGTGCCAGCAGTCCCCGTCGGGACAGGGGGCCTGGAAACACCATATATTTT
TRBJ1-4 | - | many | TRBV27 | CASSPAVATNEKLFF | TGTGCCAGCAGTCCCGCGGTAGCAACTAATGAAAAACTGTTTTTT
TRBJ1-1 | - | many | TRBV15 | CATSRWGDTEAFF | TGTGCCACCAGCAGGTGGGGGGACACTGAAGCTTTCTTT
TRBJ2-7 | TRBD2 | many | TRBV27 | CASSLISGSSYEQYF | TGTGCCAGCAGTCTAATTAGCGGGAGTTCCTACGAGCAGTACTTC
TRBJ2-3 | - | - | TRBV7-9 | CASTPPPRYPKGRYTDTQYF | TGTGCCAGCACCCCCCCCCCACGATACCCTAAGGGACGCTACACAGATACGCAGTATTTT
TRBJ2-3 | - | - | TRBV27 | CASSPRDSPTDTQYF | TGTGCCAGCAGCCCCAGGGACTCCCCTACAGATACGCAGTATTTT
TRBJ2-3 | TRBD1 | - | TRBV6-1 | CASSDMTDRGGTQYF | TGTGCCAGCAGTGACATGACGGACAGGGGGGGTACGCAGTATTTT
TRBJ2-6 | - | many | TRBV28 | CASSLRAVSGANVLTF | TGTGCCAGCAGTTTGCGGGCGGTCTCTGGGGCCAACGTCCTGACTTTC
TRBJ1-5 | TRBD1 | many | TRBV19 | CASSVGTGGHSNQPQHF | TGTGCCAGTAGCGTCGGGACAGGGGGCCATAGCAATCAGCCCCAGCATTTT
TRBJ2-3 | TRBD2 | - | TRBV20-1 | CSASLRTSGSFRTDTQYF | TGCAGTGCTAGTCTCCGGACTAGCGGGAGTTTCCGTACAGATACGCAGTATTTT
TRBJ2-7 | - | many | TRBV7-9 | CASSLDVTVSYEQYF | TGTGCCAGCAGCTTAGATGTGACAGTATCCTACGAGCAGTACTTC
TRBJ2-1 | - | - | TRBV20-1 | CSARDQYGGDHNEQFF | TGCAGTGCTAGAGATCAATACGGAGGGGACCACAATGAGCAGTTCTTC
TRBJ1-5 | TRBD1 | many | TRBV12-3/TRBV12-4 | CASSFGTGGFGNQPQHF | TGTGCCAGCAGTTTTGGGACAGGGGGCTTTGGAAATCAGCCCCAGCATTTT
TRBJ1-2 | - | - | TRBV12-3/TRBV12-4 | CASSLAAGRDDYGYTF | TGTGCCAGCAGTTTGGCGGCGGGCAGGGATGACTATGGCTACACCTTC
TRBJ2-3 | - | - | TRBV12-3/TRBV12-4 | CASSPKGGGGGAEDTQYF | TGTGCCAGCAGTCCAAAGGGGGGGGGGGGGGGGGCCGAAGATACGCAGTATTTT
TRBJ1-3 | - | - | TRBV3-1 | CASSQAFSGNTIYF | TGTGCCAGCAGCCAAGCATTCTCTGGAAACACCATATATTTT
TRBJ2-1 | TRBD2 | - | TRBV7-9 | CASSSGVAGGGDEQFF | TGTGCCAGCAGCTCCGGAGTGGCGGGAGGGGGCGATGAGCAGTTCTTC
TRBJ2-7 | - | many | TRBV6-2/TRBV6-3 | CASRGRASYEQYF | TGTGCCAGCAGAGGGCGGGCCTCCTACGAGCAGTACTTC
TRBJ2-4 | TRBD2 | many | TRBV28 | CASSLLGLAGGLGKNIQYF | TGTGCCAGCAGTTTATTGGGGCTAGCGGGAGGGCTTGGCAAAAACATTCAGTACTTC
TRBJ2-5 | TRBD1 | - | TRBV28 | CASSKTGGALETQYF | TGTGCCAGCAGCAAAACAGGGGGCGCCTTAGAGACCCAGTACTTC
TRBJ2-7 | TRBD1 | many | TRBV28 | CASSFLPGQGANWVNEQYF | TGTGCCAGCAGTTTCTTACCGGGACAGGGGGCAAATTGGGTTAACGAGCAGTACTTC
TRBJ2-1 | - | many | TRBV5-8 | CASSLVPHNEQFF | TGTGCCAGCAGCTTGGTGCCCCACAATGAGCAGTTCTTC
TRBJ2-7 | TRBD2 | once | TRBV6-1 | CASRAGLVIEQYF | TGTGCCAGCAGAGCTGGACTAGTAATCGAGCAGTACTTC
TRBJ2-1 | TRBD2 | many | TRBV20-1 | CSAQTSGSFNEQFF | TGCAGTGCCCAGACTAGCGGGAGTTTCAATGAGCAGTTCTTC